This T cell receptor (beta chain) was found in a study of T cells after yellow fever vaccination. Study at large: SMART-Seq v4 Ultra Low Input prepared libraries from low-cell fractions.

To note about this clonotype: Its antigen is not identified.

By 5'RACE template switching, TCR cDNA was produced, with a universal primer site and UMIs added in the process. MiXCR was run by TCRdb on the 5' RACE reads, yielding one entry per CDR3 protein. Altogether around 500,000 distinct CDR3 sequences are present, just over 20% being singletons, with the ten largest covering roughly 16%. This CDR3 is built from 17 residues. V lost 8 bases, J lost 4 bases, and 16 bases stayed unmatched. Germline loops: CDR1 MNHNS, CDR2 SASEGT. Study findings and constraints: Post-booster repertoires again held most primary-vaccination clones (just under 97% CD4, about 90% CD8).

This specimen was PBMCs, taken roughly 20 days after the first yellow fever vaccination. V is TRBV6-1 and J is TRBJ1-3; 8 bases fit TRBD1. The TCR sequence derives from a man between 18 and 35 years old who received the YFV17D yellow fever vaccine. The CDR3 region has the DNA TGTGCCAGCGTCAAGCGGGGCAGGGGGCGAATGGGAAACACCATATATTTT. This encodes CASVKRGRGRMGNTIYF.